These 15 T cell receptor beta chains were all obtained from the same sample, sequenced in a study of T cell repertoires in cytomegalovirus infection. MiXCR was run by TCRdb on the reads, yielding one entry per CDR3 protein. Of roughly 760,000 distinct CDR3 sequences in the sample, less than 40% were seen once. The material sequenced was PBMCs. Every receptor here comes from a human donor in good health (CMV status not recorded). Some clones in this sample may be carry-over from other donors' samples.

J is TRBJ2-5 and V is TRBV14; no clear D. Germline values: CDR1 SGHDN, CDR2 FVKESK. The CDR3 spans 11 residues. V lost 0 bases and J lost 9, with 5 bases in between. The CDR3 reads CASSQDKAQYF. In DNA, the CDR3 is TGTGCCAGCAGCCAAGATAAGGCCCAGTACTTC.

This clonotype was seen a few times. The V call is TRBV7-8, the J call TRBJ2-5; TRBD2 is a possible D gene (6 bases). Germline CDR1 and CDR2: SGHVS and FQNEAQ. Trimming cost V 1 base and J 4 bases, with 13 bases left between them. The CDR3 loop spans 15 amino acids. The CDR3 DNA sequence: TGTGCCAGCAGCTTAGAACTAGCCGAGGGAGAGACCCAGTACTTC. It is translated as CASSLELAEGETQYF.

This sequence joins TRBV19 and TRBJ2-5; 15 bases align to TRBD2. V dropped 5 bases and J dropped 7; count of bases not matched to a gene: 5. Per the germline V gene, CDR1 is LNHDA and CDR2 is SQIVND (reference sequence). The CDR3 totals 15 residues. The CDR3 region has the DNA TGTGCCAGTAGTGTGGGACTAGCGGGGGGCGGGACCCAGTACTTC. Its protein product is CASSVGLAGGGTQYF.

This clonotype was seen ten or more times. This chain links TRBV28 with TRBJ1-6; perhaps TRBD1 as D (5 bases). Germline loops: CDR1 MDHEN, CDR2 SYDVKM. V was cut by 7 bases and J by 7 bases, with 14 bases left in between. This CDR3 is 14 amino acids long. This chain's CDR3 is CASMAGGSNSPLHF. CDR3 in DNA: TGTGCCAGCATGGCCGGGGGTTCGAATTCACCCCTCCACTTT.

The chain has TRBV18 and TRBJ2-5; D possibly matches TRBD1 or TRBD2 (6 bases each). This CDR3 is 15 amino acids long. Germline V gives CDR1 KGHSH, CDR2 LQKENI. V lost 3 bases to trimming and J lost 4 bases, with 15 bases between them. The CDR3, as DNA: TGTGCCAGCTCACCCGCGTGGGGGGCTCGAGAGACCCAGTACTTC. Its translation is CASSPAWGARETQYF.

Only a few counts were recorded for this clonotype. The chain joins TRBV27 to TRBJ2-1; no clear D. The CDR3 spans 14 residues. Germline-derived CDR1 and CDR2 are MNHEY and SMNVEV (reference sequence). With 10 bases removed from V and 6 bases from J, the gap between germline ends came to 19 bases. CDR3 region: CAKTDQWALNEQFF. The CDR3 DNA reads TGTGCCAAAACGGACCAGTGGGCCCTCAATGAGCAGTTCTTC.

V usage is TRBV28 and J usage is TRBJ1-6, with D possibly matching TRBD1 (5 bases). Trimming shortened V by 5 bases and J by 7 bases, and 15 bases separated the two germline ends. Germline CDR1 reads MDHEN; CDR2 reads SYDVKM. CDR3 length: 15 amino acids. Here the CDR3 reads CASSTVTASNSPLHF. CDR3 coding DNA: TGTGCCAGCAGTACCGTGACAGCGTCGAATTCACCCCTCCACTTT.

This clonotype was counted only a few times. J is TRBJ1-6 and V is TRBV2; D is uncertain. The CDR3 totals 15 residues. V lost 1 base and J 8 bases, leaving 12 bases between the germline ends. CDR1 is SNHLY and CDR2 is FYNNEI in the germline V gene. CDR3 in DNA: TGTGCCAGCAGTGAAGAGGCTCGGGGAGATTCACCCCTCCACTTT. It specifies CASSEEARGDSPLHF.

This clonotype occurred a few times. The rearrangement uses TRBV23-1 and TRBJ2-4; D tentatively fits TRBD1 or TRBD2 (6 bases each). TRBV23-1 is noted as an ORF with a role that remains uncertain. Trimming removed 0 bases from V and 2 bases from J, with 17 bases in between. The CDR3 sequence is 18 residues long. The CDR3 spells CASSQSRPKGGTKNIQYF. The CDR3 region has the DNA TGCGCCAGCAGTCAATCGAGGCCCAAGGGGGGAACCAAAAACATTCAGTACTTC.

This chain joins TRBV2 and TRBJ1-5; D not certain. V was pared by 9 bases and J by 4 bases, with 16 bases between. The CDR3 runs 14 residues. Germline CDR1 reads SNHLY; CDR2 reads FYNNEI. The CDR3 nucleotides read TGTGCCAGTGAAAAGAGGGCTAGTAATCAGCCCCAGCATTTT. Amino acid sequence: CASEKRASNQPQHF.

CDR3 bases: TGTGCCAGCAGCTTTGGGTACTACGAGCAGTACTTC. This encodes CASSFGYYEQYF. The chain combines TRBV5-4 with TRBJ2-7; no definite D call. Germline V gives CDR1 SGHNT, CDR2 YYREEE (reference sequence). V was clipped by 2 bases and J by 3 bases, with 6 bases between them. The CDR3 runs 12 residues.

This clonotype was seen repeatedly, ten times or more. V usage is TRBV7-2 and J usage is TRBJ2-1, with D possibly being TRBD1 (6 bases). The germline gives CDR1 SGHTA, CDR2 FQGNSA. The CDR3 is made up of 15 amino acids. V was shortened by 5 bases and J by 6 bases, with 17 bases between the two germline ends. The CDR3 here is CASSRATGQFNEQFF. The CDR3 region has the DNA TGTGCCAGCAGCCGCGCAACCGGACAGTTCAATGAGCAGTTCTTC.

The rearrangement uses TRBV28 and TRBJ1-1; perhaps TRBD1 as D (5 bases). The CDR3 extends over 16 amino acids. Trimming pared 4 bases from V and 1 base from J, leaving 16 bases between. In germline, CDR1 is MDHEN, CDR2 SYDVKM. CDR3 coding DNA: TGTGCCAGCAGTTCCTATTGGGGAGGGGAGAACACTGAAGCTTTCTTT. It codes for CASSSYWGGENTEAFF. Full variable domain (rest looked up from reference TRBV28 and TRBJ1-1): DVKVTQSSRYLVKRTGEKVFLECVQDMDHENMFWYRQDPGLGLRLIYFSYDVKMKEKGDIPEGYSVSREKKERFSLILESASTNQTSMYLCASSSYWGGENTEAFFGQGTRLTVV.

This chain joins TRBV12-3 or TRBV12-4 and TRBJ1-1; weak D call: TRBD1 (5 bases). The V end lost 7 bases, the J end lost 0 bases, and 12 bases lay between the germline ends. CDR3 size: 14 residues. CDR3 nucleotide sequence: TGTGCCAGCAACAGGCTGGCTCTGAACACTGAAGCTTTCTTT. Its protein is CASNRLALNTEAFF.

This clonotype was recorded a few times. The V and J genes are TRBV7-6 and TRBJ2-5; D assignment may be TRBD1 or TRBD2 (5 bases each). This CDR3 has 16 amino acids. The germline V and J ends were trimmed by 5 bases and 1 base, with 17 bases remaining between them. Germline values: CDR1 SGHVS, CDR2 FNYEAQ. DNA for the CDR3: TGTGCCAGCAGCGCCAGGGACGGCGTTTTCCAAGAGACCCAGTACTTC. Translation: CASSARDGVFQETQYF.